This TCR beta chain was identified in a study of blood T cell repertoires in COVID-19. The overall study: Sites in the United States, Italy and Spain provided acute and convalescent COVID-19 samples.

Assay used: immunoSEQ multiplex PCR; TCRdb lists only in-frame clones, some missing. This sample carries about 150,000 clones, 76% of them seen once, and the ten largest clones take around 3.4%. Sequenced input: peripheral blood. The receptor was isolated from a woman of 80 years or more with acute or convalescent COVID-19.

CDR3 DNA: TGTGCCAGCAGTGGGAGGACAGGGAACCACGAGCAGTACTTC. This codes for CASSGRTGNHEQYF. J is TRBJ2-7 and V is TRBV2, with TRBD1 identical over 8 bases. V was clipped by 4 bases and J by 5 bases; unmatched bases: 7. CDR1 is SNHLY and CDR2 is FYNNEI in the germline V gene. The CDR3 contains 14 residues.